The clone carrying this T cell receptor beta chain was seen at least ten times. No antigen is known for it. This record comes from a study of human T cells and chemical hapten exposure. Study details: Variation in per-sample TCR yields came mainly from small pooled library volume differences. Overall study findings and caveats: Following DPC sensitization, TCRs present above 1 in 1000 frequency showed no change.

Attachment of unique molecular identifiers to individual cDNA molecules was performed in the library. One entry per CDR3 protein, called by TCRdb with MiXCR from the RACE reads. This sample has 80,000 to 100,000 distinct CDR3 sequences; over 8% occur once, and the top ten carry about 3%. Sample time point: healthy volunteer bleed at 2 weeks. The authors' total RNA extraction used unfractionated whole blood. Source material: whole blood. The origin of this receptor is a female donor in good health. Some clones in this sample may be carry-over from other donors' samples.

CDR3 sequence (DNA): TGTGCCAGCAGCTTTTTGACAGGGAATAATGAAAAACTGTTTTTT. It specifies CASSFLTGNNEKLFF. The chain is built from TRBV11-2 and TRBJ1-4; 7 bases map to TRBD1. Trimming cost V 3 bases and J 4 bases; bases outside gene matches: 5. Germline V gene data show CDR1 as SGHAT and CDR2 as FQNNGV. The length of the CDR3 is 15 residues.